This TCR beta chain originates from a study of blood T cells in healthy people across ages (dated by TCRdb to 2015 to 2017). With regard to the full study: In model experiments, template switching captured about one uniquely barcoded TCR beta cDNA molecule for every two T cells. Using the same blood draw, the study looked at two additional independent replicas of 1 million unique cDNA reads for two donors, one aged 18 to 30 and the other aged 80 or older. The donors were divided into four age groups: young (average 16 years), middle-aged (about 40), aged (about 56) and long-lived (around 80). The study measured age-related changes in TCR beta repertoire diversity using deep sequencing normalized with unique cDNA molecular identifiers. To avoid experimental bias, donors of different ages were randomly spread across the sequencing lanes.

The method was 5' RACE. Instrument on record: Illumina HiSeq 2500. A second PCR of about 7 to 12 cycles was performed with a sample-barcoded 5' primer and a J-beta primer mix. A template-switch 5' adaptor carrying 12 random nucleotides introduced a unique molecular identifier onto each TCR beta cDNA molecule. Each sample yielded at least 2.5 million CDR3-containing paired-end reads. First-strand cDNA was synthesized from all RNA with the Mint cDNA synthesis kit, primed by a TRBC-specific oligonucleotide. Following uracil-DNA glycosylase treatment, all cDNA underwent a first 18-cycle PCR with the universal primers M1SS and BC2_uni_R. On the authors' methods: For normalization, 1 million high-quality reads, each with a distinct molecular identifier, were randomly selected from each sample. Instead of being binned into consensus sequences, reads that shared molecular identifiers were thrown out. CDR3 identification, clonotype clustering and error correction used MiTCR with a Q25 quality threshold and the strictest error-elimination algorithm. A nonparametric unseen species model with Euler transformation was used to estimate a lower bound on total TCR beta diversity. TCRdb handled the public reads itself, with Q25 trimming in fastp and clone calling in MiXCR, and kept productive beta chains. Every distinct CDR3 protein forms one entry, paired with its most common genes and DNA. The V and J calls reflect TCRdb's pipeline rather than the authors' work. This sample lists over 1,200,000 distinct CDR3 sequences; approximately 60% were detected once. The ten largest clones add up to 6.5% to 8% of the sample.

Broad study findings and their caveats: Donor CMV infection status was unknown, potentially confounding age-related changes in expanded clonotypes. Total diversity estimates from one million sequenced T cells were considered lower bounds and underestimates. Conclusive comparison of naive and antigen-experienced compartments was prevented by the profiling of bulk unsorted PBMCs. Compared with the aged group, the long-lived group had more naive CD4+ T cells, fewer expanded clones and increased TCR diversity, a pattern suggesting age selection. As age increased, observed TCR beta diversity per million T cells dropped in a roughly linear way, and a significant reduction was already evident by age 40. The percentage of naive T cells measured by flow cytometry correlated strongly with observed TCR beta diversity.

CDR1 is given as LGHNA and CDR2 as YSLEER, both from the germline V gene. Reading from cysteine to phenylalanine, the CDR3 counts 19 amino acids. The CDR3 DNA has 57 bases and is translated from base 1. V and J are trimmed by 0 bases and 1 base, and the gene matches miss 13 bases of the junction. Donors were a few dozen systemically healthy Caucasian individuals from Russia aged 6 to 90 years. Each donor gave 9 to 10 milliliters of peripheral blood, collected into EDTA-treated Vacutainer tubes. Ficoll-Paque density-gradient centrifugation was used to isolate PBMCs, with at least 6.5 million per sample. Total RNA, at least 6 micrograms per sample, was extracted from PBMCs with Trizol reagent. For every donor, flow cytometry on a PBMC aliquot measured the percentage of naive CD45RAhigh/CD27high T cells. This clonotype was found a few times. The clone's antigen remains unknown. Base qualities are not recorded, but no much larger clone differs from it by a single base.

The receptor chain draws on TRBV4-3 and TRBJ2-3; 7 bases in the junction line up with TRBD2. The TCR was taken from a man aged 18 to 29 in good health. Sequencing was performed on blood. The encoded CDR3 is CASSQDLAGPHRGTDTQYF. At the DNA level, the sequence is TGCGCCAGCAGCCAAGATTTAGCGGGTCCCCATCGCGGCACAGATACGCAGTATTTT.